These 27 T cell receptor beta chains were sequenced from one sample in a study of cytomegalovirus exposure and HLA in healthy donors. The study ran its PCR with 60 Vbeta and 13 Jbeta primers. Measured with immunoSEQ multiplex PCR; TCRdb has only the in-frame clones, and not every one. The sample yields roughly 200,000 clones, around 80% seen once. Source material: PBMCs. Receptors were obtained from a man between 50 and 59 years old in good health and CMV-seronegative.

CDR3 protein: CASISGTYNEQFF. The CDR3 nucleotides read TGTGCCAGCATCAGCGGCACCTACAATGAGCAGTTCTTC. This rearrangement joins TRBV27 to TRBJ2-1, with D possibly being TRBD2 (5 bases). The CDR3 has 13 amino acids. Trimming took off 7 bases at V and 2 bases at J, with 9 bases between the two ends. CDR1 and CDR2 from the germline V gene are MNHEY and SMNVEV (reference sequence).

The V and J genes are TRBV28 and TRBJ2-5, with TRBD1 matching over 9 bases. The CDR3 sequence is 15 residues long. V lost 7 bases to trimming and J lost 5 bases; unmatched junction nucleotides: 11. The germline CDR1 and CDR2 sequences are MDHEN and SYDVKM. CDR3 protein: CASKTGGGGYETQYF. In DNA, the CDR3 is TGTGCCAGCAAAACAGGGGGCGGTGGTTACGAGACCCAGTACTTC.

The chain couples TRBV5-8 to TRBJ1-1; unclear D gene. V was pared by 5 bases and J by 7 bases, with 15 bases between. CDR1 and CDR2 from the germline V gene are SGHTS and YDEGEE. This CDR3 comprises 13 residues. This CDR3 reads CASSKGGIREAFF. In nucleotides, the CDR3 is TGTGCCAGCAGTAAAGGAGGCATTCGTGAAGCTTTCTTT.

To note about this clone: At one of its ends the junction is not consistent with the germline gene, which may arise from a read error. This chain connects TRBV7-9 to TRBJ2-1; 13 bases map to TRBD2. Looked up from germline, CDR1 is SEHNR and CDR2 is FQNEAQ (reference sequence). CDR3 length: 16 amino acids. The CDR3, as DNA: TGTGCCAGCAGCTTCGTGACTAGCGGGAGGACGAATGGGCAGTTCTTC. Amino acid sequence: CASSFVTSGRTNGQFF.

The V gene is TRBV27, the J gene TRBJ2-3; TRBD1 is a possible D gene (5 bases). The germline CDR1 and CDR2 sequences are MNHEY and SMNVEV (reference sequence). The germline V and J ends were trimmed by 1 base and 2 bases, with 10 bases remaining between them. This CDR3 spans 15 amino acids. The CDR3 sequence: CASSLFYRNTDTQYF. The CDR3 coding sequence is TGTGCCAGCAGTTTATTCTACAGGAACACAGATACGCAGTATTTT.

The chain links TRBV5-1 to TRBJ2-5, with 8 bases identical to TRBD2. Trimming took 4 bases from V and 2 from J; bases not matched to a gene: 16. Germline CDR1 reads SGHRS; CDR2 reads YFSETQ. This CDR3 region has 18 residues. The CDR3 reads CASSLITSAIAGQETQYF. CDR3 in DNA: TGCGCCAGCAGCCTCATTACCTCGGCGATAGCGGGGCAAGAGACCCAGTACTTC.

This clone came up once. The chain couples TRBV19 to TRBJ2-7, with D perhaps TRBD2 (5 bases). V lost 0 bases and J lost 0, with 12 bases in between. Germline assignment: CDR1 LNHDA and CDR2 SQIVND (reference sequence). The CDR3 totals 16 residues. CDR3 in DNA: TGTGCCAGTAGTATAGAAGCGGCCTCTTACTCCTACGAGCAGTACTTC. Its translation: CASSIEAASYSYEQYF.

The CDR3 here is CASSFLRGGNTGELFF. The CDR3 DNA reads TGCGCCAGCAGCTTCTTGCGGGGGGGGAACACCGGGGAGCTGTTTTTT. This chain links TRBV5-1 with TRBJ2-2, with TRBD2 identical over 9 bases. Trimming cost V 2 bases and J 1 base; bases outside gene matches: 3. From germline, CDR1 is SGHRS and CDR2 YFSETQ. There are 16 residues in the CDR3.

This clone occurred once. The V call is TRBV28, the J call TRBJ1-2; TRBD1 might be the D (5 bases). CDR3 size: 19 residues. Trimming stripped 1 base from V and 0 bases from J, with 21 bases between. Germline loops: CDR1 MDHEN, CDR2 SYDVKM. This chain's CDR3 is CASSLSRGGSRGTNYGYTF. Here the CDR3 DNA reads TGTGCCAGCAGTTTATCCCGCGGAGGCAGCCGGGGGACTAACTATGGCTACACCTTC.

The chain has TRBV19 and TRBJ1-1, with D perhaps matching TRBD1 (6 bases). From germline, CDR1 is LNHDA and CDR2 SQIVND (reference sequence). The CDR3 totals 17 residues. V shed 5 bases and J shed 1 base, with 20 bases lying between them. CDR3 in amino acids: CASSASSRGVQNTEAFF. The CDR3 coding sequence is TGTGCCAGTAGTGCCTCATCCAGGGGAGTCCAGAACACTGAAGCTTTCTTT.

The chain is built from TRBV11-2 and TRBJ2-7; D gene ambiguous. The germline V gene has CDR1 SGHAT and CDR2 FQNNGV. This CDR3 spans 11 amino acids. V gave up 7 bases and J gave up 6 bases, with 10 bases separating them. CDR3 DNA: TGTGCCAGCAACAATGCTGGCGAGCAGTACTTC. This codes for CASNNAGEQYF.

The chain combines TRBV19 with TRBJ2-3; D gene unclear. Germline CDR1 reads LNHDA; CDR2 reads SQIVND (reference sequence). V dropped 5 bases and J dropped 0 bases, with 9 bases sitting between them. The CDR3 is 14 residues long. The CDR3 nucleotides read TGTGCCAGTAGTCTACTTTCTAGCACAGATACGCAGTATTTT. The encoded protein is CASSLLSSTDTQYF.

The sample holds a few counts of this clone. The rearrangement uses TRBV7-9 and TRBJ1-1, with D possibly matching TRBD1 (5 bases). The CDR3 has 15 amino acids. The germline V and J ends were trimmed by 5 bases and 4 bases, with 17 bases remaining between them. Germline CDR1 and CDR2: SEHNR and FQNEAQ (reference sequence). In DNA form, the CDR3 reads TGTGCCAGCAGCGCAGCGGGGCTACAAGTCACTGAAGCTTTCTTT. Amino acids: CASSAAGLQVTEAFF.

This chain joins TRBV5-5 and TRBJ2-7; tentatively, D is TRBD2 (6 bases). The CDR3 is made up of 12 amino acids. With 0 bases removed from V and 7 bases from J, the gap between germline ends came to 8 bases. CDR1 is SGHKS, CDR2 YYEKEE, per germline (reference sequence). The CDR3 protein is CASSLGGGEQYF. CDR3 in DNA: TGTGCCAGCAGCTTGGGTGGAGGGGAGCAGTACTTC.

The genes are TRBV5-1 and TRBJ2-1; 8 bases agree with TRBD2. The CDR3 runs 14 residues. With V trimmed by 5 bases and J by 2 bases, 3 bases remained unmatched. Germline loops: CDR1 SGHRS, CDR2 YFSETQ. The chain's CDR3 is CASRAGETYNEQFF. The CDR3, as DNA: TGCGCCAGCAGAGCGGGAGAAACCTACAATGAGCAGTTCTTC. Based on the CDR3 plus reference TRBV5-1 and TRBJ2-1, the full variable domain is KAGVTQTPRYLIKTRGQQVTLSCSPISGHRSVSWYQQTPGQGLQFLFEYFSETQRNKGNFPGRFSGRQFSNSRSEMNVSTLELGDSALYLCASRAGETYNEQFFGPGTRLTVL.

This rearrangement joins TRBV5-1 to TRBJ2-3; TRBD2 aligns across 10 bases. Germline trimming cut 4 bases from V and 4 bases from J; bases unmatched to any gene: 9. Germline values: CDR1 SGHRS, CDR2 YFSETQ. The CDR3 loop spans 16 amino acids. CDR3 in DNA: TGCGCCAGCAGCCCCTATGCTAGCGGGAGAGCAGATACGCAGTATTTT. Its translation is CASSPYASGRADTQYF.

The J gene is TRBJ1-2, the V gene TRBV20-1; the D is unclear. Germline loops: CDR1 DFQATT, CDR2 SNEGSKA (reference sequence). There are 10 residues in the CDR3. The V and J ends lost 1 base and 8 bases respectively, with 5 bases between them. CDR3 nucleotides: TGCAGTGCTAGAGTCAGGGGCTACACCTTC. It codes for CSARVRGYTF.

V is TRBV10-3 and J is TRBJ1-5; D is perhaps TRBD1 (5 bases). Trimming left V 6 bases short and J 5 bases short, with 11 bases between. Germline V gives CDR1 ENHRY, CDR2 SYGVKD. This CDR3 has 13 residues. CDR3 sequence reads: CAIRLSGDQPQHF. The CDR3 DNA reads as TGTGCCATCAGACTTTCGGGGGATCAGCCCCAGCATTTT.

The chain combines TRBV27 with TRBJ1-5; D possibly corresponds to TRBD1 (6 bases). CDR3 length: 14 residues. Trimming removed 0 bases from V and 11 bases from J, with 14 bases in between. CDR1 is MNHEY, CDR2 SMNVEV, per germline (reference sequence). Here the CDR3 DNA reads TGTGCCAGCAGTTTATCAGGGGGGGGGAGGGCCCAGCATTTT. Translating gives CASSLSGGGRAQHF.

The V gene is TRBV7-9, the J gene TRBJ1-3, with TRBD1 identical over 9 bases. With 2 bases clipped from V and 0 bases from J, the junction kept 11 bases outside the gene matches. CDR1 and CDR2 (germline): SEHNR, FQNEAQ (reference sequence). The CDR3 has 19 residues. DNA for the CDR3: TGTGCCAGCAGCTTACTTCGGGACAGGGCTTCGAACTCTGGAAACACCATATATTTT. Translating it yields CASSLLRDRASNSGNTIYF.

V gene TRBV29-1 combines with J gene TRBJ2-7, with a possible D match to TRBD1 (6 bases). There are 13 residues in the CDR3. Germline values: CDR1 SQVTM, CDR2 ANQGSEA. Trimming pared 2 bases from V and 2 bases from J, leaving 10 bases between. The CDR3 spells CSVELQGTYEQYF. CDR3 sequence (DNA): TGCAGCGTTGAACTCCAGGGGACCTACGAGCAGTACTTC.

V is TRBV27 and J is TRBJ1-1; TRBD1 agrees at 8 bases. The CDR3 spans 14 residues. The V segment lost 3 bases and the J segment 7 bases; nucleotides outside the gene matches: 7. CDR1 and CDR2 from the germline V gene are MNHEY and SMNVEV (reference sequence). CDR3 residues: CASSLDREGDEAFF. The CDR3 DNA reads as TGTGCCAGCAGTTTGGACAGGGAGGGTGATGAAGCTTTCTTT.

This chain connects TRBV14 to TRBJ2-7, with D possibly TRBD2 on 5 matching bases. Trimming pared 1 base from V and 2 bases from J, leaving 9 bases between. Germline V gene data show CDR1 as SGHDN and CDR2 as FVKESK. The CDR3 totals 14 residues. The CDR3 DNA follows: TGTGCCAGCAGCCAAGGGACTCCTCCCTACGAGCAGTACTTC. Translating it yields CASSQGTPPYEQYF.

The chain is built from TRBV28 and TRBJ2-1; D gene ambiguous. The CDR3 spans 11 residues. The germline gives CDR1 MDHEN, CDR2 SYDVKM. The ends were cut back, 8 bases at V and 5 bases at J, with 7 bases in the middle. In nucleotides, the CDR3 is TGTGCCAGCGTTCAGAACAATGAGCAGTTCTTC. Its protein is CASVQNNEQFF.

V and J are TRBV30 and TRBJ1-5; 9 bases map to TRBD1. Germline CDR1 and CDR2: GTSNPN and SVGIG (reference sequence). V lost 1 base to trimming and J lost 0 bases; unmatched junction nucleotides: 10. The CDR3 has 18 residues. For the CDR3, the DNA is TGTGCCTGGAGTGGGGGACAGGGAGGAACTTATAGCAATCAGCCCCAGCATTTT. Translating it yields CAWSGGQGGTYSNQPQHF.

The J gene is TRBJ2-2, the V gene TRBV11-2, with TRBD1 as a possible D gene (6 bases). Trimming pared 7 bases from V and 3 bases from J, leaving 18 bases between. Germline V gene data show CDR1 as SGHAT and CDR2 as FQNNGV. The CDR3 extends over 16 amino acids. Written as DNA, the CDR3 is TGTGCCAGCACCCTGACACAGGGTGCGGACACCGGGGAGCTGTTTTTT. Its protein is CASTLTQGADTGELFF.

V is TRBV6-5 and J is TRBJ2-3; TRBD1 is a possible D gene (6 bases). V was pared by 6 bases and J by 4 bases, with 8 bases between. This CDR3 spans 12 amino acids. Looked up from germline, CDR1 is MNHEY and CDR2 is SVGAGI. This CDR3 is CASRGQSDTQYF. In nucleotides, the CDR3 is TGTGCCAGCAGGGGACAATCAGATACGCAGTATTTT.